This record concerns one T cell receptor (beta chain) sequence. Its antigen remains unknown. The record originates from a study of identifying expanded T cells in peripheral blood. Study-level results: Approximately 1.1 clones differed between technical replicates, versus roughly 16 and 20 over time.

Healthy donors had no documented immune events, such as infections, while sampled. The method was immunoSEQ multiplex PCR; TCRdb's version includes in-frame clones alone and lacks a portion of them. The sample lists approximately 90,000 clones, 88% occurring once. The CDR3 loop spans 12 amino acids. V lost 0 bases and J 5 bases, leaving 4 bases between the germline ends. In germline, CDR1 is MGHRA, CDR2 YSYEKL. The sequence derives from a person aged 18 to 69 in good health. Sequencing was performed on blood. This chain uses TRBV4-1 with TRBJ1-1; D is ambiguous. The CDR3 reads CASSQEVTEAFF. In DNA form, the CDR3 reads TGCGCCAGCAGCCAAGAGGTGACTGAAGCTTTCTTT.